Sequencing of this TCR beta chain was carried out in a study of blood T cell repertoires in COVID-19. Clones were sequenced by immunoSEQ multiplex PCR, and TCRdb holds only the in-frame ones, with some missing. The table shows almost 85,000 clones, with approximately 90% occurring only once. The CDR3 loop spans 15 amino acids. V shed 1 base, J shed 2 bases, and the junction held 5 bases outside the gene matches. CDR1 is SGHTA and CDR2 is FQGNSA in the germline V gene. The source of this sequence is a woman aged 50 to 60 with acute COVID-19. The sequenced material came from PBMCs or T cells enriched from blood (not recorded which). The chain carries TRBV7-2 and TRBJ2-7; 7 positions agree with TRBD2. CDR3 DNA sequence: TGTGCCAGCAGCTTAGGGGGGGGGTTGACCTACGAGCAGTACTTC. It is translated as CASSLGGGLTYEQYF.